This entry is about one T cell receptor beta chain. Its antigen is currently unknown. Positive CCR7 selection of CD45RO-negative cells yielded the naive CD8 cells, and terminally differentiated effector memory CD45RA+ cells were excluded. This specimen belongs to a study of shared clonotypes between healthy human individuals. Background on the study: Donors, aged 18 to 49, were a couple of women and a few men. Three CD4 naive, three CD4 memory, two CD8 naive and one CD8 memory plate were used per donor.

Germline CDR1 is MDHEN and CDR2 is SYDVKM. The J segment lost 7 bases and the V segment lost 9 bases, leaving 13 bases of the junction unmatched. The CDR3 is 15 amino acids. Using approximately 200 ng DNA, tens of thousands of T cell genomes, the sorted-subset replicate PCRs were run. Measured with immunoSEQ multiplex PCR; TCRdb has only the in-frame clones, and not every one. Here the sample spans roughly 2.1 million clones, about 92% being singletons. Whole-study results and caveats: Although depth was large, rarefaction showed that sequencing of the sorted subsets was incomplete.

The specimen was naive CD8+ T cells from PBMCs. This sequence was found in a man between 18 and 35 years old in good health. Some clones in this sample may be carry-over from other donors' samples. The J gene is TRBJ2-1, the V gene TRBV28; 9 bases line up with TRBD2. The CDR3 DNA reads TGTGCCAGTCTGTTTAGCGGGAGTGGTCTGAATGAGCAGTTCTTC. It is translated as CASLFSGSGLNEQFF.